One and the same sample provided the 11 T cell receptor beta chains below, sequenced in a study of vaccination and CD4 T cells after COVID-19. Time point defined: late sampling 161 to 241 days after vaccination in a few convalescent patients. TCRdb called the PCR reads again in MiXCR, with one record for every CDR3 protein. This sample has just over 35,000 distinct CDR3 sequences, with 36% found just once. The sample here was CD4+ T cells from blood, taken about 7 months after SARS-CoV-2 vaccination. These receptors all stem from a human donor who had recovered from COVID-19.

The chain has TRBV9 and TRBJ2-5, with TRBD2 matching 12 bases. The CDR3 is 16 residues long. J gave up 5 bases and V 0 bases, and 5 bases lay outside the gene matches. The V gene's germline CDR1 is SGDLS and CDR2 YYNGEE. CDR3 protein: CASSVGPSGRGETQYF. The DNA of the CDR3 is TGTGCCAGCAGCGTAGGACCTAGCGGGAGGGGGGAGACCCAGTACTTC.

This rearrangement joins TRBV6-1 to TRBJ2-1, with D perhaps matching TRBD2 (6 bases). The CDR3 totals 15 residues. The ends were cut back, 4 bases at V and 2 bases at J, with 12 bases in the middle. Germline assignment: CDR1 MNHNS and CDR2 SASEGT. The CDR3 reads CASSVDGGTYNEQFF. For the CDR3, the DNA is TGTGCCAGCAGTGTGGACGGCGGGACCTACAATGAGCAGTTCTTC.

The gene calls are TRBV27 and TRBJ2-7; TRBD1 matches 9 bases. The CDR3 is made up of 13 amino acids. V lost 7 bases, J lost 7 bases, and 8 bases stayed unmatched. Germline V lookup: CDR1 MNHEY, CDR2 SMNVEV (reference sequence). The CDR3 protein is CASMGQGRWEQYF. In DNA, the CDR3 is TGTGCCAGCATGGGACAGGGTAGGTGGGAGCAGTACTTC.

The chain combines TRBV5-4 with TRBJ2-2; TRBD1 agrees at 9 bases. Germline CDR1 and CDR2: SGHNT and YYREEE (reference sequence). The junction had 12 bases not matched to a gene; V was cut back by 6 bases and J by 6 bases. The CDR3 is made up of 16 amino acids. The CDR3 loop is CASNLNRGRVPGELFF. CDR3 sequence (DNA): TGTGCCAGCAATTTGAACAGGGGGCGCGTCCCCGGGGAGCTGTTTTTT.

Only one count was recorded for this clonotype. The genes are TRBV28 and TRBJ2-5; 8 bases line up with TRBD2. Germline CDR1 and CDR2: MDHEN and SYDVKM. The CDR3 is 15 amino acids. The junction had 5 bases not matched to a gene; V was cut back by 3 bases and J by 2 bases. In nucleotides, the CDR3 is TGTGCCAGCAGTTTTGGTGTAGCGGGACAAGAGACCCAGTACTTC. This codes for CASSFGVAGQETQYF.

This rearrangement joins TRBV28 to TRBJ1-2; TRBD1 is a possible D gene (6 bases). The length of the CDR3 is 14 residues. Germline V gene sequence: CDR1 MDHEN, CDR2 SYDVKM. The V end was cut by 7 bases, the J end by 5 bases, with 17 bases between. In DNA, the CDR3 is TGTGCCAGCACCATCGACAGGAGTCTATATGGCTACACCTTC. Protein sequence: CASTIDRSLYGYTF.

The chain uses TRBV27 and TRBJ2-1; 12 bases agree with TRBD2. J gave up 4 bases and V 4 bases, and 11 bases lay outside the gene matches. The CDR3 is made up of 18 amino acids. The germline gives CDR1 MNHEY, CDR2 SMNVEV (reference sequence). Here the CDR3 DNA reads TGTGCCAGCAGTTCCGCCACTAGCGGGAGGAGAGTGTACAATGAGCAGTTCTTC. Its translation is CASSSATSGRRVYNEQFF.

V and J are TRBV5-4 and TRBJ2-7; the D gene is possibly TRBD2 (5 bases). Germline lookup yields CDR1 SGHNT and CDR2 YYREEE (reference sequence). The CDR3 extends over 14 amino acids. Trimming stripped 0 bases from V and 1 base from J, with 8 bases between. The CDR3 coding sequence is TGTGCCAGCAGCTTGGATCAGCGGTCCTACGAGCAGTACTTC. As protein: CASSLDQRSYEQYF. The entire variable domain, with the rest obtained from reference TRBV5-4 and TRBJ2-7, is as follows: ETGVTQSPTHLIKTRGQQVTLRCSSQSGHNTVSWYQQALGQGPQFIFQYYREEENGRGNFPPRFSGLQFPNYSSELNVNALELDDSALYLCASSLDQRSYEQYFGPGTRLTVT.

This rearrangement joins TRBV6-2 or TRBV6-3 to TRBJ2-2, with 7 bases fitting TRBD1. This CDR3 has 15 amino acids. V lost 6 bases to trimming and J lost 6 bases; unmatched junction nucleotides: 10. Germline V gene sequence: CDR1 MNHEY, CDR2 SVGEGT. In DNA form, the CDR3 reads TGTGCCAGCAGAAGAACCGGGCAGGGGGCCGGGGAGCTGTTTTTT. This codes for CASRRTGQGAGELFF.

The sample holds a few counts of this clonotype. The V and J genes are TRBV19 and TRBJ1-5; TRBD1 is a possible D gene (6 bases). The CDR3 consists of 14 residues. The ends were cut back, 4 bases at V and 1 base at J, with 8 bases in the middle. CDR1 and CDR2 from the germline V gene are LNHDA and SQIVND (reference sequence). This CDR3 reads CASSNRESNQPQHF. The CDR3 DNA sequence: TGTGCCAGTAGTAACAGGGAAAGCAATCAGCCCCAGCATTTT.

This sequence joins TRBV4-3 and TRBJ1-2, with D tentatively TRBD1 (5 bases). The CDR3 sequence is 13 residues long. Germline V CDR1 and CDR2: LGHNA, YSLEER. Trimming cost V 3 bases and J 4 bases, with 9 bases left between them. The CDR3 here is CASSQNRGYGYTF. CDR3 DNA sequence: TGCGCCAGCAGCCAGAATAGGGGCTATGGCTACACCTTC.